The T cell receptor beta chain under discussion was sequenced for a study of blood T cell repertoires in COVID-19. The overall study: PBMCs, B-cell-depleted T cells, or T cells were the source of the cDNA or gDNA that made up the material.

This CDR3 has 11 residues. CDR1 is SNHLY, CDR2 FYNNEI, per germline. Deletions cut 7 bases from V and 5 bases from J, with 8 bases between. Authors' analysis steps: Estimation of nucleated cell counts was performed using reference gene primer amplification. Clones were read by immunoSEQ multiplex PCR, and TCRdb kept only the in-frame ones, dropping some. V and J calls and clone size follow that table, whereas D and trimming were derived from the DNA. The data show roughly 230,000 clones, approximately 83% seen once. This rearrangement joins TRBV2 to TRBJ1-1; D not resolved. Source material: peripheral blood. This clonotype originated in a man aged 50 to 60 with active or convalescent COVID-19. The CDR3 region has the DNA TGTGCCAGCAACGGGGAGACTGAAGCTTTCTTT. Protein: CASNGETEAFF.